The next 5 T cell receptor beta chains were all read from a single sample in a study of T cell responses to AZD1222 COVID-19 vaccine. This table comes from immunoSEQ multiplex PCR, and its TCRdb copy is limited to in-frame clones, with some not included. This table holds 140,000 or so clones, more than 75% found once. Sequencing used peripheral blood, obtained 28 days after the second AZD1222 dose. Receptors originate from an adult who received the AZD1222 COVID-19 vaccine.

This clone was counted once. The chain carries TRBV7-3 and TRBJ2-7; D is tentatively TRBD1 or TRBD2 (5 bases each). V was clipped by 3 bases and J by 4 bases, with 13 bases between them. CDR3 length equals 14 residues. Germline assignment: CDR1 SGHTA and CDR2 FQGTGA. In DNA, the CDR3 is TGTGCCAGCAGCTTGCGGGCCCAGGGTTACGAGCAGTACTTC. This gives the protein CASSLRAQGYEQYF.

The chain recombines TRBV7-2 with TRBJ2-5, with a possible D match to TRBD2 (6 bases). Germline V gives CDR1 SGHTA, CDR2 FQGNSA. The CDR3 runs 16 residues. V lost 5 bases and J 2 bases, leaving 18 bases between the germline ends. The CDR3, as DNA: TGTGCCAGCAGCCCCAACCCGGGACTGGGACAAGAGACCCAGTACTTC. Translation: CASSPNPGLGQETQYF.

This clone was seen a handful of times. The chain carries TRBV4-2 and TRBJ1-6; 8 positions match TRBD1. This CDR3 spans 14 amino acids. The junction had 6 bases not matched to a gene; V was cut back by 4 bases and J by 10 bases. Per germline, CDR1 LGHNA and CDR2 YNFKEQ. The DNA for the CDR3 is TGTGCCAGCAGCCTGGGACAGGATGAGTCACCCCTCCACTTT. Its protein product is CASSLGQDESPLHF.

The V and J genes are TRBV18 and TRBJ2-7; no definite D call. The CDR3 is made up of 13 amino acids. Germline V lookup: CDR1 KGHSH, CDR2 LQKENI. The V gene lost 1 base and the J gene lost 3 bases, with 7 bases spanning the gap. CDR3 in amino acids: CASSPRADYEQYF. CDR3 in DNA: TGTGCCAGCTCACCACGGGCCGACTACGAGCAGTACTTC.

The chain is built from TRBV28 and TRBJ1-2; D unresolved. V was shortened by 7 bases and J by 2 bases, with 11 bases between the two germline ends. The CDR3 sequence is 13 residues long. Germline values: CDR1 MDHEN, CDR2 SYDVKM. The CDR3 is CASNYGSNYGYTF. The CDR3 nucleotides are TGTGCCAGCAATTATGGTTCAAACTATGGCTACACCTTC.